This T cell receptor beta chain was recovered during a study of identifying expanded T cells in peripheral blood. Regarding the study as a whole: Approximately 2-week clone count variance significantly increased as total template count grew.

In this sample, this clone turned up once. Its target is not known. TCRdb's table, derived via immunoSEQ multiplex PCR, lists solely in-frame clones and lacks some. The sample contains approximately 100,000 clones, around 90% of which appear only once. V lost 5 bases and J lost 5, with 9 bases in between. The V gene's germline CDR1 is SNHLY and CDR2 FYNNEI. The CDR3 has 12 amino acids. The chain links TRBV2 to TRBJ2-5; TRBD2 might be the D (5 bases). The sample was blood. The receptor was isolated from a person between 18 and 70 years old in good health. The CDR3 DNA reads TGTGCCAGCAGTATGGACTGGGAGACCCAGTACTTC. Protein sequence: CASSMDWETQYF. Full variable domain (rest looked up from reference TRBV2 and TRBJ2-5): EPEVTQTPSHQVTQMGQEVILRCVPISNHLYFYWYRQILGQKVEFLVSFYNNEISEKSEIFDDQFSVERPDGSNFTLKIRSTKLEDSAMYFCASSMDWETQYFGPGTRLLVL.